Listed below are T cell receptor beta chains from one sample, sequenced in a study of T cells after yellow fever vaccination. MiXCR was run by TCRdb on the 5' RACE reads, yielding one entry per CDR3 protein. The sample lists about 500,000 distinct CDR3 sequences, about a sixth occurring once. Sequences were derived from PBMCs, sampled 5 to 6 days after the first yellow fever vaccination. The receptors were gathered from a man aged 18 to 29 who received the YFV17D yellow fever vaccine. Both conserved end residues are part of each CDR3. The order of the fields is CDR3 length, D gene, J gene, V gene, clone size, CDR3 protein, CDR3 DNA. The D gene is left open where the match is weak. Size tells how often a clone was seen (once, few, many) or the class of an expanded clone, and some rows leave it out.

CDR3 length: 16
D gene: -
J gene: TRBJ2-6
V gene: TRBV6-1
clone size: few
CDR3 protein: CASSRSVSSGANVLTF
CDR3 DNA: TGTGCCAGCAGTCGGTCAGTGTCCTCTGGGGCCAACGTCCTGACTTTC

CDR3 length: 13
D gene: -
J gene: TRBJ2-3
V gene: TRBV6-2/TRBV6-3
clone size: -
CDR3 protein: CASSATRIDTQYF
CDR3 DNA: TGTGCCAGCAGTGCGACCCGCATAGATACGCAGTATTTT

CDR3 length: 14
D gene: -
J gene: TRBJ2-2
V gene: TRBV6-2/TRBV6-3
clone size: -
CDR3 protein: CASRPHRNTGELFF
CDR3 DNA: TGTGCCAGCAGGCCGCACAGGAACACCGGGGAGCTGTTTTTT

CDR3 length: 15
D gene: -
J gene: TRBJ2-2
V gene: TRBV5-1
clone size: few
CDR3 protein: CASSPAGWGTGELFF
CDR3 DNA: TGCGCCAGCAGCCCCGCAGGGTGGGGGACCGGGGAGCTGTTTTTT

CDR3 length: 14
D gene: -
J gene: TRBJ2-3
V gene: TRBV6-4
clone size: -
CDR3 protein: CASSDSNHPDTQYF
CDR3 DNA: TGTGCCAGCAGTGACTCGAACCACCCCGATACGCAGTATTTT

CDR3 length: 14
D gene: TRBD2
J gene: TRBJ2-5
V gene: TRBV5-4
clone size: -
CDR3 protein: CASRSRGGQETQYF
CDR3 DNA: TGTGCCAGCAGATCCCGGGGGGGCCAAGAGACCCAGTACTTC

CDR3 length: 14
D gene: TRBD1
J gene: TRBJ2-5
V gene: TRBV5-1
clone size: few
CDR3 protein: CASSMWTGKETQYF
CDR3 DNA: TGCGCCAGCAGCATGTGGACAGGGAAGGAGACCCAGTACTTC

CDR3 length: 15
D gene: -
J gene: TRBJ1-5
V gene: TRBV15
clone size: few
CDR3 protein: CATSREGGNNQPQHF
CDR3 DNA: TGTGCCACCAGCAGAGAAGGAGGCAACAATCAGCCCCAGCATTTT

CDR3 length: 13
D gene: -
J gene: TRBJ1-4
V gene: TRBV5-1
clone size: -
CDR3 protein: CASSRGYNEKLFF
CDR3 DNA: TGCGCCAGCAGTCGGGGATATAATGAAAAACTGTTTTTT

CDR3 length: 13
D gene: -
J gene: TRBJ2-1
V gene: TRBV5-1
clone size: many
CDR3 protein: CASSLATDNEQFF
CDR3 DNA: TGCGCCAGCAGCTTGGCCACCGACAATGAGCAGTTCTTC

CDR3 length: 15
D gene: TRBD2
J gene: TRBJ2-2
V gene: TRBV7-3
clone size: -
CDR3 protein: CASSWGGWNTGELFF
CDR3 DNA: TGTGCCAGCAGCTGGGGGGGATGGAACACCGGGGAGCTGTTTTTT

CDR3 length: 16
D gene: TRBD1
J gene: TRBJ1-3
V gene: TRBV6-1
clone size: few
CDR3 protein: CASSARQGASGNTIYF
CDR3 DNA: TGTGCCAGCAGTGCTAGACAGGGGGCATCTGGAAACACCATATATTTT

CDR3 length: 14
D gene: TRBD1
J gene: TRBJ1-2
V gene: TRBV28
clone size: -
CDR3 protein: CASKIGQGRDGYTF
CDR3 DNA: TGTGCCAGCAAAATCGGACAGGGTAGGGATGGCTACACCTTC

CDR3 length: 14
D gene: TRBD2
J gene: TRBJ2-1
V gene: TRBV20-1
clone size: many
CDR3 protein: CSANGGGLEHEQFF
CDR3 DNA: TGCAGTGCGAACGGGGGGGGCCTGGAGCATGAGCAGTTCTTC

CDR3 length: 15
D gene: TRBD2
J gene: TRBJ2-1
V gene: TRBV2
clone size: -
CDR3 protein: CASSERGGGYNEQFF
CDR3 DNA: TGTGCCAGCAGTGAACGGGGGGGTGGCTACAATGAGCAGTTCTTC

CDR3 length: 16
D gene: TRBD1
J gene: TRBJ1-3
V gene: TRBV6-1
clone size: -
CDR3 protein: CASSPGTGTSGNTIYF
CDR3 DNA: TGTGCCAGCAGCCCCGGGACAGGGACATCGGGAAACACCATATATTTT

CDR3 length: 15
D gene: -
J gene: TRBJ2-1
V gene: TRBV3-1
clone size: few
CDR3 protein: CASSQRSGDSNEQFF
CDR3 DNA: TGTGCCAGCAGCCAGAGATCAGGGGATTCGAATGAGCAGTTCTTC

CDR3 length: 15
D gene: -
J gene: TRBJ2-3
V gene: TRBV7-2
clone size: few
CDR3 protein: CASSGGASRTDTQYF
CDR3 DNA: TGTGCCAGCAGCGGGGGGGCCAGTCGCACAGATACGCAGTATTTT

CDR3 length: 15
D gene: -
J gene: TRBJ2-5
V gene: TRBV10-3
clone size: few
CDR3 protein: CAISESTADQETQYF
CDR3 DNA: TGTGCCATCAGTGAGTCAACCGCGGATCAAGAGACCCAGTACTTC

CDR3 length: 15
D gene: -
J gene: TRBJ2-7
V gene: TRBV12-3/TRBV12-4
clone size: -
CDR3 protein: CASSLSGSLRVEQYF
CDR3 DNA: TGTGCCAGCAGTTTGTCCGGTTCCCTTAGGGTCGAGCAGTACTTC